This entry lists 15 T cell receptor beta chains sequenced from one sample in a study of shared clonotypes between healthy human individuals. Libraries were prepared by immunoSEQ multiplex PCR; TCRdb keeps only in-frame clonotypes and omits some of them. The sample yields under 2.5 million clones, 85% to 95% seen once. The sequencing sample was made of naive CD4+ T cells from PBMCs. Stated subset: CD45RA+ positively selected. The receptors originated from a man aged 18-30 years in good health. Some clones in this sample may be carry-over from other donors' samples.

The chain has TRBV15 and TRBJ2-2; D is unresolved. This CDR3 is built from 15 residues. CDR1 is LNHNV and CDR2 is YYDKDF in the germline V gene (reference sequence). Trimming took off 2 bases at V and 1 base at J, with 8 bases between the two ends. In DNA form, the CDR3 reads TGTGCCACCAGCAGACTTAACCTGAACACCGGGGAGCTGTTTTTT. Protein product: CATSRLNLNTGELFF.

The chain has TRBV5-1 and TRBJ2-5; 11 nucleotides match TRBD2. The CDR3 has 18 residues. Germline V gives CDR1 SGHRS, CDR2 YFSETQ. The V gene end was trimmed by 0 bases and the J gene end by 5 bases; junction bases not matched to a gene: 12. The CDR3 sequence: CASSLDHGTSGRSETQYF. The CDR3, as DNA: TGCGCCAGCAGCTTGGATCACGGAACTAGCGGGAGAAGCGAGACCCAGTACTTC.

The chain couples TRBV19 to TRBJ2-1; TRBD2 matches at 12 bases. CDR3 length: 15 residues. Germline V lookup: CDR1 LNHDA, CDR2 SQIVND (reference sequence). Trimming took 5 bases from V and 8 from J; bases not matched to a gene: 7. CDR3 region: CASSPGTSGLYEQFF. The CDR3, as DNA: TGTGCCAGTAGTCCCGGGACTAGCGGGTTATATGAGCAGTTCTTC.

DNA of the CDR3: TGCGCCAGCAGCCACGCAGATAGCCGGGGGAATGAGCAGTTCTTC. This translates into CASSHADSRGNEQFF. The J gene is TRBJ2-1, the V gene TRBV4-1, with a weak D call TRBD2 (6 bases). V was shortened by 3 bases and J by 7 bases, with 16 bases between the two germline ends. This CDR3 contains 15 residues. Germline lookup yields CDR1 MGHRA and CDR2 YSYEKL.

The V and J genes are TRBV13 and TRBJ2-4; possible D gene TRBD1, 6 bases. The V gene's germline CDR1 is PRHDT and CDR2 FYEKMQ (reference sequence). The CDR3 is made up of 14 amino acids. Trimming cost V 0 bases and J 6 bases, with 9 bases left between them. CDR3 loop: CASSLGGRGNIQYF. The CDR3 DNA sequence: TGTGCCAGCAGCTTAGGTGGCAGGGGAAACATTCAGTACTTC.

The chain couples TRBV19 to TRBJ1-5, with 11 bases matching TRBD1. Looked up from germline, CDR1 is LNHDA and CDR2 is SQIVND (reference sequence). This CDR3 has 16 amino acids. Losses at the gene ends were 3 bases for V and 4 bases for J; bases not matched to a gene: 5. CDR3 sequence: CASSMTGTGGNQPQHF. The CDR3 DNA reads as TGTGCCAGTAGTATGACCGGGACAGGGGGAAATCAGCCCCAGCATTTT.

The chain links TRBV6-5 to TRBJ2-2, with a possible D match to TRBD1 (6 bases). The V gene lost 6 bases and the J gene lost 0 bases, with 11 bases spanning the gap. Per the germline V gene, CDR1 is MNHEY and CDR2 is SVGAGI. The CDR3 has 15 amino acids. This CDR3 is CASRGTLANTGELFF. CDR3 DNA sequence: TGTGCCAGCAGGGGGACACTTGCGAACACCGGGGAGCTGTTTTTT.

This rearrangement joins TRBV29-1 to TRBJ1-4; 7 bases fit TRBD1. The CDR3 extends over 13 amino acids. Germline CDR1 is SQVTM and CDR2 is ANQGSEA. With V trimmed by 2 bases and J by 8 bases, 5 bases remained unmatched. CDR3 coding DNA: TGCAGCGTTGAACTACCAGGGGGAGAAAAACTGTTTTTT. It is translated as CSVELPGGEKLFF.

The chain recombines TRBV6-6 with TRBJ1-2, with 11 bases that match TRBD1. Per germline, CDR1 MNHNY and CDR2 SVGAGI (reference sequence). This CDR3 has 15 residues. The V gene end was trimmed by 2 bases and the J gene end by 7 bases; junction bases not matched to a gene: 6. CDR3 sequence reads: CASSYGQGALTGYTF. In DNA, the CDR3 is TGTGCCAGCAGTTACGGACAGGGGGCTCTTACTGGCTACACCTTC.

The chain carries TRBV7-2 and TRBJ2-3, with D perhaps being TRBD1 or TRBD2 (5 bases each). V gave up 1 base and J gave up 2 bases, with 16 bases separating them. Germline V gives CDR1 SGHTA, CDR2 FQGNSA. The CDR3 runs 17 residues. CDR3 sequence (DNA): TGTGCCAGCAGCTTAGTCTCCCTACTAGGGGTCACAGATACGCAGTATTTT. Its translation is CASSLVSLLGVTDTQYF.

The CDR3 here is CASPPRGLEQNTEAFF. The CDR3 DNA is TGTGCCAGCCCCCCCAGGGGGCTAGAGCAGAACACTGAAGCTTTCTTT. The chain joins TRBV6-6 to TRBJ1-1; 8 bases are shared with TRBD1. The V segment lost 8 bases and the J segment 1 base; nucleotides outside the gene matches: 12. The CDR3 spans 16 residues. Germline V gene sequence: CDR1 MNHNY, CDR2 SVGAGI (reference sequence).

The table lists this clone with a count of one. The J gene is TRBJ2-7, the V gene TRBV2; D is possibly TRBD1 (6 bases). The CDR3 consists of 12 residues. Trimming removed 5 bases from V and 2 bases from J, with 7 bases in between. Germline-derived CDR1 and CDR2 are SNHLY and FYNNEI. CDR3 protein: CASSWTAYEQYF. The DNA of the CDR3 is TGTGCCAGCAGTTGGACAGCCTACGAGCAGTACTTC.

Notes on this clone: Other DNA sequences in the sample encode the same CDR3. The chain is built from TRBV28 and TRBJ2-7, with 7 bases that match TRBD1. Germline CDR1 MDHEN, CDR2 SYDVKM. The J segment lost 4 bases and the V segment lost 2 bases, leaving 5 bases of the junction unmatched. The CDR3 has 14 residues. In nucleotides, the CDR3 is TGTGCCAGCAGTTTACTAGGGGGCGGATACGAGCAGTACTTC. Translated, it gives CASSLLGGGYEQYF.

The chain carries TRBV9 and TRBJ2-3; 9 nucleotides match TRBD2. The J segment lost 2 bases and the V segment lost 0 bases, leaving 4 bases of the junction unmatched. CDR1 and CDR2 from the germline V gene are SGDLS and YYNGEE. The CDR3 is made up of 16 amino acids. The chain's CDR3 is CASSVGASGTTDTQYF. The DNA of the CDR3 is TGTGCCAGCAGCGTAGGTGCTAGCGGGACCACAGATACGCAGTATTTT. The entire variable domain, with the rest obtained from reference TRBV9 and TRBJ2-3, is as follows: DSGVTQTPKHLITATGQRVTLRCSPRSGDLSVYWYQQSLDQGLQFLIQYYNGEERAKGNILERFSAQQFPDLHSELNLSSLELGDSALYFCASSVGASGTTDTQYFGPGTRLTVL.

J is TRBJ2-3 and V is TRBV2; no clear D gene. V was pared by 3 bases and J by 1 base, with 8 bases between. Germline V gene lookup returns CDR1 SNHLY and CDR2 FYNNEI. The CDR3 consists of 14 residues. The CDR3 coding sequence is TGTGCCAGCAGTGAGTCCCAGGGCACAGATACGCAGTATTTT. It codes for CASSESQGTDTQYF.